This is a list of T cell receptor beta chains from one sample in a study of blood T cell repertoires in COVID-19. Here immunoSEQ multiplex PCR was the method, and the copy in TCRdb shows in-frame clones only, minus some. The sample contains hundreds of thousands of clones, 75% to 90% of which appear only once. Specimen: PBMCs or T cells enriched from blood (not recorded which). All receptors come from a young woman with acute COVID-19. The CDR3 runs from the conserved cysteine through the conserved F or W. D genes are given only for firm matches. Expanded clones get a size class; other rows say once, few or many, or leave the size out.

TRBV5-1,TRBJ2-5,-,-,TGCGCCAGCAGCTTTGTCGGGACTCAAGAGACCCAGTACTTC,CASSFVGTQETQYF
TRBV28,TRBJ1-1,-,once,TGTGCCAGCAGACCCCCCTCGGAGAAGCGCGCTGAAGCTTTCTTT,CASRPPSEKRAEAFF
TRBV4-2,TRBJ2-7,TRBD1,-,TGTGCCAGCAGCCAGGAAGGGACAGGGGGCTACGAGCAGTACTTC,CASSQEGTGGYEQYF
TRBV5-1,TRBJ1-1,-,few,TGCGCCAGCAGCTTGGGCAGTACAGGAGGGACTGAAGCTTTCTTT,CASSLGSTGGTEAFF
TRBV29-1,TRBJ2-3,TRBD2,-,TGCAGCGTGACTAGCGGGAGTTTTACAGATACGCAGTATTTT,CSVTSGSFTDTQYF
TRBV11-2,TRBJ2-7,-,-,TGTGCCAGCAGCCAAGACCAACTAGGATACGAGCAGTACTTC,CASSQDQLGYEQYF
TRBV15,TRBJ2-5,TRBD1,-,TGTGCCACCAGCAGGGGACAGGGGTCATGGACCCAGTACTTC,CATSRGQGSWTQYF
TRBV4-2,TRBJ1-4,TRBD1,once,TGTGCCAGCAGCCAAAAACCGGGACAGCTGAATGAAAAACTGTTTTTT,CASSQKPGQLNEKLFF
TRBV19,TRBJ1-1,-,-,TGTGCCAGCCGACGGGGTTCGGACACTGAAGCTTTCTTT,CASRRGSDTEAFF
TRBV29-1,TRBJ2-2,TRBD1,-,TGCAGCGTCGGTGACAGGGACACCGGGGAGCTGTTTTTT,CSVGDRDTGELFF
TRBV6-6,TRBJ2-7,TRBD1,few,TGTGCCAGCAGTTACGGGACAGGGGGTTACGAGCAGTACTTC,CASSYGTGGYEQYF
TRBV10-2,TRBJ2-7,TRBD2,-,TGCGCCAGCAGTCAATCTAGCGGGGGGGCGGGTGAGCAGTACTTC,CASSQSSGGAGEQYF
TRBV11-2,TRBJ1-4,-,-,TGTGCCAGCAGCTTAGCTGGGGGGATTGAAAAACTGTTTTTT,CASSLAGGIEKLFF
TRBV10-2,TRBJ1-6,TRBD1,-,TGCGCCAGCAGCCCGGGACAGGGCATTTCACCCCTCCACTTT,CASSPGQGISPLHF
TRBV7-2,TRBJ2-7,-,-,TGTGCCAGCAGCATTCCAGCGACCTACGAGCAGTACTTC,CASSIPATYEQYF
TRBV9,TRBJ2-7,TRBD1,-,TGTGCCAGCAGCTCCGACAGGGGGCGCGGATCCTACGAGCAGTACTTC,CASSSDRGRGSYEQYF
TRBV6-5,TRBJ1-1,-,-,TGTGCCAGCAGGCGGACAGACGGGACCACTGAAGCTTTCTTT,CASRRTDGTTEAFF
TRBV5-1,TRBJ1-1,-,-,TGCGCCAGCAGCGAGGGCGTCGGGAACACTGAAGCTTTCTTT,CASSEGVGNTEAFF